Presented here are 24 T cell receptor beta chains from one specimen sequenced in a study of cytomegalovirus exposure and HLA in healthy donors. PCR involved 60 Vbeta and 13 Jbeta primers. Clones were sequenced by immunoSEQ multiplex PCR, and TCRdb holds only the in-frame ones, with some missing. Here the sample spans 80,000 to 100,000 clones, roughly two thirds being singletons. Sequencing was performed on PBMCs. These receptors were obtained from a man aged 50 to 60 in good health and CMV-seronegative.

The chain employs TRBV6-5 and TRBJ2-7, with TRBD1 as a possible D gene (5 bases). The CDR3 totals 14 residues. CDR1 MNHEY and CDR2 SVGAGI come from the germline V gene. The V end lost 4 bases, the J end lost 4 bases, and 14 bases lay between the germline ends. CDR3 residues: CASSSFRAAYEQYF. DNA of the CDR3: TGTGCCAGCAGTTCATTCAGGGCCGCTTACGAGCAGTACTTC.

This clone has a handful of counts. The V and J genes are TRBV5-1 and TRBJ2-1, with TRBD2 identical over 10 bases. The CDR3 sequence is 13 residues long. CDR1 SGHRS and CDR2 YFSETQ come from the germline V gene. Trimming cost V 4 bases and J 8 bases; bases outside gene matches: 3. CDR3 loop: CASSLGTSDEQFF. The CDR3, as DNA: TGCGCCAGCAGCCTAGGGACTAGCGATGAGCAGTTCTTC.

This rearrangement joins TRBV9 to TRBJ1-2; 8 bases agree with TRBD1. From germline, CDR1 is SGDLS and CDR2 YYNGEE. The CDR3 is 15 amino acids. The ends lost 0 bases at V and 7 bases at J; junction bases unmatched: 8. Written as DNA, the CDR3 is TGTGCCAGCAGCGTAGGACTATCAGGGGGCGCTGGCTACACCTTC. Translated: CASSVGLSGGAGYTF.

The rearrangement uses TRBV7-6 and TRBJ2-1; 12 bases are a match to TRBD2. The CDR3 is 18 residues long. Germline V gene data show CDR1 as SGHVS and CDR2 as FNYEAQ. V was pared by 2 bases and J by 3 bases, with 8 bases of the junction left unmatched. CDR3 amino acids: CASSLITSGGSFYNEQFF. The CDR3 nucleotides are TGTGCCAGCAGCTTAATTACTAGCGGGGGGAGTTTCTACAATGAGCAGTTCTTC.

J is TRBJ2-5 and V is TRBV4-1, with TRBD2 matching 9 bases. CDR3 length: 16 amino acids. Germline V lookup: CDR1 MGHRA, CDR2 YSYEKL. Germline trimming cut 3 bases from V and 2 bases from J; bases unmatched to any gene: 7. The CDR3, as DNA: TGCGCCAGCAGCCAGGGAATGGGACTAGCTCAAGAGACCCAGTACTTC. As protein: CASSQGMGLAQETQYF.

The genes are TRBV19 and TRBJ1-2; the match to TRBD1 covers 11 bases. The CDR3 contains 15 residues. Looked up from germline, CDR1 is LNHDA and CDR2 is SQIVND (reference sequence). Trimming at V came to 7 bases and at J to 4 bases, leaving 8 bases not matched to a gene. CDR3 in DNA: TGTGCCAGTATCCCGGGACAGGGGGATATCTATGGCTACACCTTC. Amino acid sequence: CASIPGQGDIYGYTF. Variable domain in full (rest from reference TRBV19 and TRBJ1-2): DGGITQSPKYLFRKEGQNVTLSCEQNLNHDAMYWYRQDPGQGLRLIYYSQIVNDFQKGDIAEGYSVSREKKESFPLTVTSAQKNPTAFYLCASIPGQGDIYGYTFGSGTRLTVV.

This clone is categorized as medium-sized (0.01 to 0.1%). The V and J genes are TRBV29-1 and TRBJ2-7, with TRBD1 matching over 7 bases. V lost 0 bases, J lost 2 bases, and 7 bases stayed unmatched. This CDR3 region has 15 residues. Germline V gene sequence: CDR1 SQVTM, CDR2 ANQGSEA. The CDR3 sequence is CSVEDTAGGTYEQYF. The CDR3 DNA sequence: TGCAGCGTTGAAGATACGGCAGGGGGAACCTACGAGCAGTACTTC.

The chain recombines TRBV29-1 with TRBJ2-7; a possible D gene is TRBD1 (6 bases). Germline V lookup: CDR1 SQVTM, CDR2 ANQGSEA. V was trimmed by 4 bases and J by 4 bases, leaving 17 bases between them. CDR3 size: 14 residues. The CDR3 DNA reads TGCAGCGTTGCCGAAGGGGACACTGGGTACGAGCAGTACTTC. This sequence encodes CSVAEGDTGYEQYF.

CDR3 sequence: CASSMGRWGSDVDEQYF. The CDR3 coding sequence is TGTGCCAGTAGTATGGGTCGATGGGGCTCGGATGTCGACGAGCAGTACTTC. The rearrangement uses TRBV19 and TRBJ2-7, with D tentatively TRBD1 (5 bases). V gave up 3 bases and J gave up 5 bases, with 23 bases separating them. This CDR3 is 17 amino acids long. Germline CDR1 LNHDA, CDR2 SQIVND (reference sequence). Combining the CDR3 with reference TRBV19 and TRBJ2-7 gives the whole variable domain DGGITQSPKYLFRKEGQNVTLSCEQNLNHDAMYWYRQDPGQGLRLIYYSQIVNDFQKGDIAEGYSVSREKKESFPLTVTSAQKNPTAFYLCASSMGRWGSDVDEQYFGPGTRLTVT.

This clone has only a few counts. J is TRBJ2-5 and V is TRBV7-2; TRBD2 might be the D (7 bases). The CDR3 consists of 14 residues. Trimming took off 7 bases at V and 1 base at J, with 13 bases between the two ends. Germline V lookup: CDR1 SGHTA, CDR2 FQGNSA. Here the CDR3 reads CASNGGTFQETQYF. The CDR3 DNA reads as TGTGCCAGCAACGGGGGGACATTCCAAGAGACCCAGTACTTC.

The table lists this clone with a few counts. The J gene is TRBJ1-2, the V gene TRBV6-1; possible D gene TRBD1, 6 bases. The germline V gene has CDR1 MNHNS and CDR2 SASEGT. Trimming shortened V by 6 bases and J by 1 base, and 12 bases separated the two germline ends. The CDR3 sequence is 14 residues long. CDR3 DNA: TGTGCCAGCAGATACAGGGAGATTAACTATGGCTACACCTTC. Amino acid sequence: CASRYREINYGYTF.

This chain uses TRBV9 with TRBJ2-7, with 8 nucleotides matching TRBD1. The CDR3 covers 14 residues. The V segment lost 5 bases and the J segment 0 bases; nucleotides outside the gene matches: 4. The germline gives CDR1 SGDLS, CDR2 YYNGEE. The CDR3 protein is CASSPTGGSYEQYF. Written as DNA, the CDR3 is TGTGCCAGCAGTCCTACAGGGGGCTCCTACGAGCAGTACTTC.

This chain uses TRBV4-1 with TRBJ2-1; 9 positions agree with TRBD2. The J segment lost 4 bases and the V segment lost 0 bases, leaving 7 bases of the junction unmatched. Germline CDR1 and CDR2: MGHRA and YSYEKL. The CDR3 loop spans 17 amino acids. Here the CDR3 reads CASSQDNQRGAYNEQFF. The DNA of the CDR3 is TGCGCCAGCAGCCAAGATAATCAGCGGGGGGCTTACAATGAGCAGTTCTTC.

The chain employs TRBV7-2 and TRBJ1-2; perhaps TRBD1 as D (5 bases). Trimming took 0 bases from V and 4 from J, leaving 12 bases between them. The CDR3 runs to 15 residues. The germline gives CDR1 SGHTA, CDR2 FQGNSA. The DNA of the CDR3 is TGTGCCAGCAGCTTAGCGGGGGAGGGAGGCTATGGCTACACCTTC. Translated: CASSLAGEGGYGYTF. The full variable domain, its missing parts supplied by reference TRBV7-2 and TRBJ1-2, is GAGVSQSPSNKVTEKGKDVELRCDPISGHTALYWYRQSLGQGLEFLIYFQGNSAPDKSGLPSDRFSAERTGGSVSTLTIQRTQQEDSAVYLCASSLAGEGGYGYTFGSGTRLTVV.

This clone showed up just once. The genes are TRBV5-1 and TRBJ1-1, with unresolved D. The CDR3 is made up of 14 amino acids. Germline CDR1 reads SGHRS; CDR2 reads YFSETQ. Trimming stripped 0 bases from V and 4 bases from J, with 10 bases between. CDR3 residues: CASSLGQEVTEAFF. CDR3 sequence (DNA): TGCGCCAGCAGCTTGGGGCAGGAGGTCACTGAAGCTTTCTTT.

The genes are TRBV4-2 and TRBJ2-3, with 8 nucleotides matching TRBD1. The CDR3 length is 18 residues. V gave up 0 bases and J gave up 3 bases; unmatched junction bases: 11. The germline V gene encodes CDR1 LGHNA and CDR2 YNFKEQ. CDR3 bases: TGTGCCAGCAGCCAAGAAAAAGGGCGGACAGGGTGGACAGATACGCAGTATTTT. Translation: CASSQEKGRTGWTDTQYF.

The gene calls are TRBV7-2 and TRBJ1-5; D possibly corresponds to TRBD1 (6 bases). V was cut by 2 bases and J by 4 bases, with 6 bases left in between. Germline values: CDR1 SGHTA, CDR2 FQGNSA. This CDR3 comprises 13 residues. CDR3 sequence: CASSLQGNQPQHF. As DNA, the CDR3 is TGTGCCAGCAGCTTACAGGGGAATCAGCCCCAGCATTTT.

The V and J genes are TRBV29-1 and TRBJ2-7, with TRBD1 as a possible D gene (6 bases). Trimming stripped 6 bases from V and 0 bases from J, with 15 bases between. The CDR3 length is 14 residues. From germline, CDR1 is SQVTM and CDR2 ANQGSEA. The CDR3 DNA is TGCAGCGTCCAACAGGGTAGGAGCTCCTACGAGCAGTACTTC. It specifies CSVQQGRSSYEQYF.

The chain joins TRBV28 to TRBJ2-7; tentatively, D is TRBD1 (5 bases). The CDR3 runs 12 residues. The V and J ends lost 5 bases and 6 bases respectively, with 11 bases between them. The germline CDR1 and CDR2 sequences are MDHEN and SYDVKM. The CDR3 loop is CASSPHGAEQYF. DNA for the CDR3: TGTGCCAGCAGTCCCCATGGGGCCGAGCAGTACTTC.

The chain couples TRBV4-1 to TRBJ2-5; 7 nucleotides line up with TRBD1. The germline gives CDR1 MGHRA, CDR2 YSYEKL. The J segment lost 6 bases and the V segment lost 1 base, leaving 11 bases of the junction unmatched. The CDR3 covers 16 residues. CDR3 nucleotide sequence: TGCGCCAGCAGCCAAGTCGGGACAGCCGTGAGGAAGACCCAGTACTTC. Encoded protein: CASSQVGTAVRKTQYF.

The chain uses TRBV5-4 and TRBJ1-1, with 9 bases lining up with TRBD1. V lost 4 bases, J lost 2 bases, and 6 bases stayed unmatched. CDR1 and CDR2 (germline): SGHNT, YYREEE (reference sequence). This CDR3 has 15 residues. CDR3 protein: CASSPGQGPNTEAFF. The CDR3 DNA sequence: TGTGCCAGCAGCCCGGGACAGGGTCCTAACACTGAAGCTTTCTTT. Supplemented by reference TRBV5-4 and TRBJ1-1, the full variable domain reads ETGVTQSPTHLIKTRGQQVTLRCSSQSGHNTVSWYQQALGQGPQFIFQYYREEENGRGNFPPRFSGLQFPNYSSELNVNALELDDSALYLCASSPGQGPNTEAFFGQGTRLTVV.

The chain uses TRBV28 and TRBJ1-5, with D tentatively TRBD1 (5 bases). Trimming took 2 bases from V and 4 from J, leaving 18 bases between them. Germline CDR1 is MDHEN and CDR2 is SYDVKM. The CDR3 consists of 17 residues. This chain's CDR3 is CASSLGPFGGRNQPQHF. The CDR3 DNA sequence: TGTGCCAGCAGTTTAGGCCCTTTCGGGGGTAGGAATCAGCCCCAGCATTTT. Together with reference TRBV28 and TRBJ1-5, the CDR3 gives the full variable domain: DVKVTQSSRYLVKRTGEKVFLECVQDMDHENMFWYRQDPGLGLRLIYFSYDVKMKEKGDIPEGYSVSREKKERFSLILESASTNQTSMYLCASSLGPFGGRNQPQHFGDGTRLSIL.

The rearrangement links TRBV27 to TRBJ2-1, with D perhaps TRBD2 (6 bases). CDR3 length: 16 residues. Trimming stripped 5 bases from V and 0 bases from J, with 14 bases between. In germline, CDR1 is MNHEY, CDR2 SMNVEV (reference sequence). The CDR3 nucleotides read TGTGCCAGCAGTCCCCTGCTCGGGGGCTCCTACAATGAGCAGTTCTTC. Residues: CASSPLLGGSYNEQFF.

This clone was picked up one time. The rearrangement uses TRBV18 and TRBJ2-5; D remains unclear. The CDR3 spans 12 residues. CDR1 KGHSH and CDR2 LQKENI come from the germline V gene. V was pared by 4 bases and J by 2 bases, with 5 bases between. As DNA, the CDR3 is TGTGCCAGCTCACTCAATCAAGAGACCCAGTACTTC. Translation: CASSLNQETQYF.